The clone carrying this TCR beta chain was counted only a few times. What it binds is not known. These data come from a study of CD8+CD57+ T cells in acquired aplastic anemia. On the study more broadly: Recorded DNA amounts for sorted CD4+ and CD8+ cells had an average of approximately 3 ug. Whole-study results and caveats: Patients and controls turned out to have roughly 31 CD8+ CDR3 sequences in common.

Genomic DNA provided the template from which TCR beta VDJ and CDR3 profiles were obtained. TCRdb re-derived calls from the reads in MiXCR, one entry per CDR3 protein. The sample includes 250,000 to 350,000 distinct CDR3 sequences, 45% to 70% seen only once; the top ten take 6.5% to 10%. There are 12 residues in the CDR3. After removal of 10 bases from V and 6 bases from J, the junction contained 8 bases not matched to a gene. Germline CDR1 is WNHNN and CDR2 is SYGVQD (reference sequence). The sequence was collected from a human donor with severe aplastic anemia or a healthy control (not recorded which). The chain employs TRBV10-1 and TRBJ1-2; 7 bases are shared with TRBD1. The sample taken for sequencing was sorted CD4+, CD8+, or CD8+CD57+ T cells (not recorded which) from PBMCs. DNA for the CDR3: TGCGCCAACCCGCGGAGGGGGCATGGCTACACCTTC. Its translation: CANPRRGHGYTF.